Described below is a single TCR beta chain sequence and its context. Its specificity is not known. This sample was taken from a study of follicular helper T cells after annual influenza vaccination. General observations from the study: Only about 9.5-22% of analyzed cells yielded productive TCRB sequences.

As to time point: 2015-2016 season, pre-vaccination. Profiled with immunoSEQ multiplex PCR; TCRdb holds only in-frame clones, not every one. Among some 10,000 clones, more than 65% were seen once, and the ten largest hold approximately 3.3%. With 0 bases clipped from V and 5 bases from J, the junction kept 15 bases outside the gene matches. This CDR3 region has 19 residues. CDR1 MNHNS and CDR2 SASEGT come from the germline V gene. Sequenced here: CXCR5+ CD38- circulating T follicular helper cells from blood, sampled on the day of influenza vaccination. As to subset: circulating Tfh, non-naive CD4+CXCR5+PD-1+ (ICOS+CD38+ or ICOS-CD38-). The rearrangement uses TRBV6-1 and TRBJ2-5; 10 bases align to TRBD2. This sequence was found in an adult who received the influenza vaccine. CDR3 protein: CASSEALASGRGERETQYF. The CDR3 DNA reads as TGTGCCAGCAGTGAAGCTCTGGCTAGCGGGAGAGGGGAGAGGGAGACCCAGTACTTC.